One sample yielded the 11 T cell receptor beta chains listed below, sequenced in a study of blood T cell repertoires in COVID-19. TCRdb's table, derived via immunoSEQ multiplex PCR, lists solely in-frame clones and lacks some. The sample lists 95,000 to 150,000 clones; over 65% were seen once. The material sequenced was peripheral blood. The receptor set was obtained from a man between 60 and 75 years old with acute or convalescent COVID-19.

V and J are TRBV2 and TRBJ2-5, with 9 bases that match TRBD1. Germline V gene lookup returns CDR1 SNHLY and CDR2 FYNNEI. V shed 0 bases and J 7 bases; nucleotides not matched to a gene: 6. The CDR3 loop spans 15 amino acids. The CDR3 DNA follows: TGTGCCAGCAGTGAAGCGTGGGGACAGGGTATGACCCAGTACTTC. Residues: CASSEAWGQGMTQYF.

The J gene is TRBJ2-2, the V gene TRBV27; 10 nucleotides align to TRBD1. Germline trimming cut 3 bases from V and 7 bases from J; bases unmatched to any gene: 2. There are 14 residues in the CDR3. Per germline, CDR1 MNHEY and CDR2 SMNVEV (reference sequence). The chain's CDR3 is CASSFRTGGGELFF. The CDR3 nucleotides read TGTGCCAGCAGTTTCCGGACAGGGGGCGGGGAGCTGTTTTTT.

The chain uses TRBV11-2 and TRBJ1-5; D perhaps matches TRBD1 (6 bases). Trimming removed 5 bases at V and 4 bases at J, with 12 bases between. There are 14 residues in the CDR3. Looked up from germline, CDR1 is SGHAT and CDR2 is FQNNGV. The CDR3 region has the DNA TGTGCCAGCAGCCGAGGACAGAAAAATCAGCCCCAGCATTTT. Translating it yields CASSRGQKNQPQHF.

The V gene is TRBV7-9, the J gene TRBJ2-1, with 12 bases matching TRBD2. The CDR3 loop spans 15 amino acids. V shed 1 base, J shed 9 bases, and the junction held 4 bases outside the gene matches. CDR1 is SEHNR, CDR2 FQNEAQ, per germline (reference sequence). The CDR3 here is CASSLGLAGVGEQFF. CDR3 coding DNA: TGTGCCAGCAGCTTAGGACTAGCGGGAGTTGGTGAGCAGTTCTTC.

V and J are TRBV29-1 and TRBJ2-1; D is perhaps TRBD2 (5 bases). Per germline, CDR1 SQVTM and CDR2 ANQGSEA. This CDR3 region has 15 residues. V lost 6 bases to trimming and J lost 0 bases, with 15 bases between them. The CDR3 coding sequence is TGCAGCGTCTCTACTAGTCCGAGCTCCTACAATGAGCAGTTCTTC. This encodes CSVSTSPSSYNEQFF.

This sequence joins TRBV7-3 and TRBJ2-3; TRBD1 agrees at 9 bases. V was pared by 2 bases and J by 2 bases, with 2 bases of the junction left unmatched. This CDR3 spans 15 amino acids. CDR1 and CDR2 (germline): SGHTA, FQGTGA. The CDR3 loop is CASSLGTGTTDTQYF. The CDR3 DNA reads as TGTGCCAGCAGCTTAGGGACAGGGACCACAGATACGCAGTATTTT.

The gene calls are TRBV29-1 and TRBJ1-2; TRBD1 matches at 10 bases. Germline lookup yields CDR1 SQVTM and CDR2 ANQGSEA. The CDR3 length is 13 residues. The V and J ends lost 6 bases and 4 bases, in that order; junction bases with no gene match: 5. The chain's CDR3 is CSVPGQGTYGYTF. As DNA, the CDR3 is TGCAGCGTGCCGGGACAGGGGACCTATGGCTACACCTTC.

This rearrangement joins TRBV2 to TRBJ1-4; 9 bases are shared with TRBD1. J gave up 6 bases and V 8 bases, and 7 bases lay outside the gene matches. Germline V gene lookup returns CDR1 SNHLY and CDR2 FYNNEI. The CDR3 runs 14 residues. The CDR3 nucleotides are TGTGCCAGCTACAGTCGACAGGGGGATGAAAAACTGTTTTTT. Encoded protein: CASYSRQGDEKLFF.

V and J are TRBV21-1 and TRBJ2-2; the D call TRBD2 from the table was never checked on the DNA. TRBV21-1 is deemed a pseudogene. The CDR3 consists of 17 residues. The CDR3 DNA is TGTGCCAGCATCGACGTGCAAAGACTAGCGGACACCGGGGAGCTGTTTTTT. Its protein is CASIDVQRLADTGELFF.

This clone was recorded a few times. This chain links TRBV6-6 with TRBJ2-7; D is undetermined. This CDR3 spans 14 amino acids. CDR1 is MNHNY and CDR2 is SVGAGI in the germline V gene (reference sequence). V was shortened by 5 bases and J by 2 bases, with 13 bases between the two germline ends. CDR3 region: CASSKESRTYEQYF. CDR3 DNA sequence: TGTGCCAGCAGTAAAGAGAGTAGAACCTACGAGCAGTACTTC.

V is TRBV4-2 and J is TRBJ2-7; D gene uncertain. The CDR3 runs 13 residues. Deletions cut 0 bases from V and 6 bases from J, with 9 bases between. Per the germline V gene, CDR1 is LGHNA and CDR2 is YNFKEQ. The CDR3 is CASSQDDVAEQYF. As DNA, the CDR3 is TGTGCCAGCAGCCAAGATGACGTAGCCGAGCAGTACTTC.